This T cell receptor beta chain was captured by sequencing in a study of blood T cell repertoires in COVID-19. For the study at large: Acute and convalescent COVID-19 samples came from the United States, Italy and Spain. Sources were T cells, B-cell-depleted T cells, or PBMCs; the material itself was cDNA or gDNA.

How the authors handled the data: Reference gene primers were amplified, and this amplification served to estimate nucleated cell counts. Assay used: immunoSEQ multiplex PCR; TCRdb lists only in-frame clones, some missing. V and J calls and clone size follow that table, whereas D and trimming were derived from the DNA. Altogether around 200,000 clones are present, approximately 85% being singletons, with the ten largest covering approximately 9.9%. Material for sequencing was peripheral blood. The TCR originated in a human donor with active or convalescent COVID-19. The donor label of this sample is uncertain.

The CDR3, as DNA: TGCGCCAGCAGCTTGGAACCCGGGGGGGTCGAGACCCAGTACTTC. It encodes CASSLEPGGVETQYF. V gene TRBV5-1 combines with J gene TRBJ2-5; 8 bases line up with TRBD2. V trimming: 0 bases; J trimming: 5 bases; junction bases outside the gene matches: 6. Germline CDR1 is SGHRS and CDR2 is YFSETQ. The CDR3 totals 15 residues.